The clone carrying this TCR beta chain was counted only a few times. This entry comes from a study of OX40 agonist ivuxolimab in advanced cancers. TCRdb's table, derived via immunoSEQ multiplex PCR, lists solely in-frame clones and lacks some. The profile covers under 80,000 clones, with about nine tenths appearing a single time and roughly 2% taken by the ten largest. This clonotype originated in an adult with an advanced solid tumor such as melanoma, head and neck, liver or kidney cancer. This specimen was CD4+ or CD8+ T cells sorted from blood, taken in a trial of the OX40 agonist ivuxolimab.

The CDR3 loop reads CASRAGPYNSPLHF. The CDR3 bases are TGTGCCAGCAGGGCCGGACCCTATAATTCACCCCTCCACTTT. The chain carries TRBV6-1 and TRBJ1-6; D gene uncertain. CDR1 and CDR2 (germline): MNHNS, SASEGT. The CDR3 is made up of 14 amino acids. V was pared by 6 bases and J by 2 bases, with 8 bases between.